The 31 T cell receptor beta chains listed next were all sequenced from one sample in a study of cytomegalovirus exposure and HLA in healthy donors. PCR amplification relied on 60 Vbeta primers (plus 13 Jbeta primers). The repertoire was sequenced with immunoSEQ multiplex PCR; TCRdb's copy has only in-frame clones and lacks some. The sample contains some 140,000 clones, around 80% of which appear only once. Sequencing input: PBMCs. The receptors stem from a male donor in good health and CMV-seropositive.

The rearrangement links TRBV18 to TRBJ1-1, with 9 bases aligning to TRBD1. The germline CDR1 and CDR2 sequences are KGHSH and LQKENI. V lost 4 bases to trimming and J lost 5 bases; unmatched junction nucleotides: 5. The length of the CDR3 is 14 residues. CDR3 nucleotide sequence: TGTGCCAGCTCACGAACAGGGGGCGTGACTGAAGCTTTCTTT. It translates to CASSRTGGVTEAFF.

The chain combines TRBV7-9 with TRBJ1-4; the D gene is possibly TRBD1 (5 bases). The CDR3 loop spans 16 amino acids. Looked up from germline, CDR1 is SEHNR and CDR2 is FQNEAQ (reference sequence). V was cut by 2 bases and J by 0 bases, with 10 bases left in between. CDR3 in amino acids: CASSLYRSATNEKLFF. CDR3 bases: TGTGCCAGCAGCTTATACAGGAGTGCAACTAATGAAAAACTGTTTTTT. The variable domain in full, with the rest retrieved from reference TRBV7-9 and TRBJ1-4, is DTGVSQNPRHKITKRGQNVTFRCDPISEHNRLYWYRQTLGQGPEFLTYFQNEAQLEKSRLLSDRFSAERPKGSFSTLEIQRTEQGDSAMYLCASSLYRSATNEKLFFGSGTQLSVL.

The V gene is TRBV13, the J gene TRBJ1-3; 10 bases are a match to TRBD1. With V trimmed by 5 bases and J by 8 bases, 12 bases remained unmatched. CDR3 length: 16 amino acids. The germline V gene has CDR1 PRHDT and CDR2 FYEKMQ (reference sequence). The CDR3 DNA reads TGTGCCAGCAGCATATATCCGGGACAGGGGAGAGACACCATATATTTT. Amino acids: CASSIYPGQGRDTIYF.

The chain is built from TRBV11-2 and TRBJ2-7; D is possibly TRBD1 (5 bases). Germline CDR1 reads SGHAT; CDR2 reads FQNNGV. The CDR3 runs 16 residues. V was pared by 5 bases and J by 4 bases, with 21 bases between. CDR3 region: CASSGLVPGASYEQYF. In DNA, the CDR3 is TGTGCCAGCAGCGGGTTGGTGCCTGGGGCGTCATACGAGCAGTACTTC.

The rearrangement links TRBV5-1 to TRBJ2-3; 9 bases align to TRBD1. V gave up 4 bases and J gave up 3 bases; unmatched junction bases: 9. The germline V gene encodes CDR1 SGHRS and CDR2 YFSETQ. The CDR3 has 16 residues. The CDR3 nucleotides are TGCGCCAGCAGCACACTACAGGGGGCGAGGACAGATACGCAGTATTTT. This gives the protein CASSTLQGARTDTQYF.

In its sample, this clone was seen once. V usage is TRBV25-1 and J usage is TRBJ2-5, with 9 nucleotides matching TRBD1. Losses at the gene ends were 5 bases for V and 4 bases for J; bases not matched to a gene: 5. Germline V gene lookup returns CDR1 MGHDK and CDR2 SYGVNS. The CDR3 is 14 residues long. Here the CDR3 reads CASSPTGGIETQYF. The CDR3 DNA reads TGTGCCAGCAGTCCGACAGGGGGTATAGAGACCCAGTACTTC.

The chain joins TRBV5-1 to TRBJ2-5, with 9 bases fitting TRBD1. The J call may be wrong; the DNA end is better matched by TRBJ2-7. The CDR3 runs 16 residues. Germline CDR1 and CDR2: SGHRS and YFSETQ. The chain's CDR3 is CASSPDFKQGAYEQYF. CDR3 nucleotide sequence: TGCGCCAGCAGCCCAGATTTCAAACAGGGGGCTTACGAGCAGTACTTC.

This clone was recorded once. This sequence joins TRBV13 and TRBJ1-1, with D possibly TRBD1 on 6 matching bases. Germline CDR1 and CDR2: PRHDT and FYEKMQ (reference sequence). Deletions cut 5 bases from V and 1 base from J, with 11 bases between. The CDR3 is made up of 14 amino acids. CDR3 residues: CASSVDSENTEAFF. CDR3 coding DNA: TGTGCCAGCAGCGTGGACAGCGAGAACACTGAAGCTTTCTTT.

V usage is TRBV11-2 and J usage is TRBJ2-7, with TRBD2 matching over 13 bases. The length of the CDR3 is 17 residues. The germline gives CDR1 SGHAT, CDR2 FQNNGV. With V trimmed by 4 bases and J by 2 bases, 8 bases remained unmatched. In DNA form, the CDR3 reads TGTGCCAGCAGCTCCGGGACTAGCGGGACCGAAGCCTACGAGCAGTACTTC. Translation: CASSSGTSGTEAYEQYF.

The chain recombines TRBV7-4 with TRBJ1-5, with 11 bases fitting TRBD1. The CDR3 length is 16 residues. Germline trimming cut 6 bases from V and 5 bases from J; bases unmatched to any gene: 9. CDR1 and CDR2 (germline): SGHVT, SQSDAQ. DNA for the CDR3: TGTGCCAGCAGTCTAAGGGGACAGGGGGAGGATCAGCCCCAGCATTTT. Encoded protein: CASSLRGQGEDQPQHF.

V usage is TRBV10-3 and J usage is TRBJ2-2; no clear D. This CDR3 is built from 16 residues. The germline CDR1 and CDR2 sequences are ENHRY and SYGVKD. The V end lost 2 bases, the J end lost 1 base, and 11 bases lay between the germline ends. The CDR3 spells CAISEPSLLNTGELFF. DNA of the CDR3: TGTGCCATCAGTGAGCCGAGTCTGCTGAACACCGGGGAGCTGTTTTTT.

This clone came up once. The rearrangement joins TRBV6-1 to TRBJ1-2, with 10 positions matching TRBD1. The V gene end was trimmed by 4 bases and the J gene end by 2 bases; junction bases not matched to a gene: 7. CDR3 size: 16 residues. CDR1 is MNHNS, CDR2 SASEGT, per germline. Here the CDR3 reads CASSGRDRGKNYGYTF. CDR3 in DNA: TGTGCCAGCAGTGGCCGGGACAGGGGAAAAAACTATGGCTACACCTTC.

V gene TRBV28 combines with J gene TRBJ1-2; 9 bases agree with TRBD1. The V gene end was trimmed by 3 bases and the J gene end by 7 bases; junction bases not matched to a gene: 9. CDR3 length: 15 residues. Germline V gene data show CDR1 as MDHEN and CDR2 as SYDVKM. CDR3 region: CASSLTEGTGTGYTF. The DNA of the CDR3 is TGTGCCAGCAGTTTGACCGAGGGGACAGGGACTGGCTACACCTTC.

V gene TRBV5-1 combines with J gene TRBJ2-7; 9 bases are shared with TRBD1. After removal of 7 bases from V and 4 bases from J, the junction contained 3 bases not matched to a gene. The CDR3 is 12 amino acids. Germline CDR1 reads SGHRS; CDR2 reads YFSETQ. CDR3 residues: CASSGQGYEQYF. The CDR3 DNA follows: TGCGCCAGCTCGGGACAGGGATACGAGCAGTACTTC.

The chain carries TRBV7-9 and TRBJ2-7; TRBD2 agrees at 10 bases. The V segment lost 6 bases and the J segment 4 bases; nucleotides outside the gene matches: 6. The germline CDR1 and CDR2 sequences are SEHNR and FQNEAQ (reference sequence). The CDR3 consists of 14 residues. The CDR3 DNA is TGTGCCAGCAGACCGGGACTAGCGACGTACGAGCAGTACTTC. Its protein product is CASRPGLATYEQYF.

J is TRBJ1-5 and V is TRBV7-8; D might be TRBD1 (6 bases). Trimming cost V 7 bases and J 1 base, with 20 bases left between them. The CDR3 is 17 residues long. Per the germline V gene, CDR1 is SGHVS and CDR2 is FQNEAQ. In DNA, the CDR3 is TGTGCCAGCACCTTTGACCCCTCAGGGGCGAGCAATCAGCCCCAGCATTTT. Its protein is CASTFDPSGASNQPQHF.

The chain is built from TRBV27 and TRBJ1-2; no definite D call. This CDR3 is 15 amino acids long. CDR1 MNHEY and CDR2 SMNVEV come from the germline V gene (reference sequence). V was shortened by 3 bases and J by 0 bases, with 11 bases between the two germline ends. CDR3 amino acids: CASSFGGSANYGYTF. In DNA, the CDR3 is TGTGCCAGCAGTTTCGGAGGGTCCGCTAACTATGGCTACACCTTC.

This clone was counted once. In the same sample, other DNA sequences code for this CDR3. This chain links TRBV19 with TRBJ1-1, with TRBD1 matching 10 bases. The CDR3 is made up of 16 amino acids. The V and J ends lost 3 bases and 2 bases, in that order; junction bases with no gene match: 6. Germline values: CDR1 LNHDA, CDR2 SQIVND (reference sequence). The CDR3 sequence is CASSILGQGPNTEAFF. The CDR3 coding sequence is TGTGCCAGTAGTATCCTGGGACAGGGGCCCAACACTGAAGCTTTCTTT.

This sequence joins TRBV9 and TRBJ1-1; 8 bases agree with TRBD1. Per germline, CDR1 SGDLS and CDR2 YYNGEE. The CDR3 has 14 residues. The junction had 3 bases not matched to a gene; V was cut back by 1 base and J by 4 bases. CDR3 coding DNA: TGTGCCAGCAGCGTACAGGGGGCAGGCACTGAAGCTTTCTTT. The encoded protein is CASSVQGAGTEAFF.

The V and J genes are TRBV10-3 and TRBJ2-7; TRBD1 matches 7 bases. CDR1 and CDR2 (germline): ENHRY, SYGVKD. The CDR3 loop spans 14 amino acids. The ends lost 2 bases at V and 3 bases at J; junction bases unmatched: 4. CDR3: CAISEVGTVYEQYF. The CDR3 coding sequence is TGTGCCATCAGTGAGGTCGGGACAGTCTACGAGCAGTACTTC.

This chain links TRBV30 with TRBJ2-6; 9 nucleotides line up with TRBD1. From germline, CDR1 is GTSNPN and CDR2 SVGIG (reference sequence). CDR3 length equals 16 residues. V shed 4 bases and J 2 bases; nucleotides not matched to a gene: 6. CDR3 amino acids: CAWITGGEAGANVLTF. For the CDR3, the DNA is TGTGCCTGGATAACAGGGGGCGAGGCTGGGGCCAACGTCCTGACTTTC.

This clone was counted between two and nine times. This chain joins TRBV5-6 and TRBJ2-7; no clear D. The germline CDR1 and CDR2 sequences are SGHDT and YYEEEE. V dropped 2 bases and J dropped 0 bases, with 9 bases sitting between them. The CDR3 runs 14 residues. The CDR3 spells CASSLSPSSYEQYF. DNA of the CDR3: TGTGCCAGCAGCTTAAGTCCGAGCTCCTACGAGCAGTACTTC.

The rearrangement uses TRBV7-9 and TRBJ2-7; the D is unclear. Trimming removed 3 bases at V and 6 bases at J, with 12 bases between. The CDR3 runs 13 residues. CDR1 and CDR2 from the germline V gene are SEHNR and FQNEAQ (reference sequence). The CDR3 sequence: CASSFTLSPEQYF. Written as DNA, the CDR3 is TGTGCCAGCAGCTTCACCCTGAGTCCCGAGCAGTACTTC.

This clone appeared a few times. V usage is TRBV19 and J usage is TRBJ2-1, with 9 bases lining up with TRBD2. CDR1 and CDR2 from the germline V gene are LNHDA and SQIVND (reference sequence). The V segment lost 4 bases and the J segment 7 bases; nucleotides outside the gene matches: 14. This CDR3 contains 17 residues. As DNA, the CDR3 is TGTGCCAGTAGTACGATATTACTGCGGGGGGGATTTAATGAGCAGTTCTTC. It is translated as CASSTILLRGGFNEQFF.

The chain carries TRBV4-3 and TRBJ1-3, with D unresolved. This CDR3 has 13 residues. Germline CDR1 reads LGHNA; CDR2 reads YSLEER. Trimming stripped 4 bases from V and 4 bases from J, with 8 bases between. CDR3 nucleotides: TGCGCCAGCAGCCGCCAACAAGGAAACACCATATATTTT. Protein: CASSRQQGNTIYF.

The gene calls are TRBV4-3 and TRBJ2-1; D is perhaps TRBD1 (6 bases). The germline gives CDR1 LGHNA, CDR2 YSLEER. V was clipped by 4 bases and J by 9 bases, with 10 bases between them. The CDR3 is 12 residues long. CDR3 nucleotide sequence: TGCGCCAGCAGCCCAGGGGTTAGTGAGCAGTTCTTC. Its protein is CASSPGVSEQFF.

V gene TRBV7-9 combines with J gene TRBJ1-4; unclear D gene. This CDR3 spans 16 amino acids. Per the germline V gene, CDR1 is SEHNR and CDR2 is FQNEAQ (reference sequence). Trimming left V 5 bases short and J 0 bases short, with 13 bases between. CDR3 region: CASSPAGRATNEKLFF. The CDR3 bases are TGTGCCAGCAGCCCCGCCGGGAGGGCAACTAATGAAAAACTGTTTTTT.

This clone was detected a few times. The chain links TRBV6-5 to TRBJ1-2; no firm D call. The germline gives CDR1 MNHEY, CDR2 SVGAGI. The length of the CDR3 is 13 residues. The germline V and J ends were trimmed by 3 bases and 8 bases, with 13 bases remaining between them. For the CDR3, the DNA is TGTGCCAGCAGTTATGCGGGGTATTTGGGCTACACCTTC. Translated: CASSYAGYLGYTF.

There are a few counts of this clone. The chain couples TRBV7-8 to TRBJ2-5, with D tentatively TRBD2 (6 bases). Germline CDR1 reads SGHVS; CDR2 reads FQNEAQ. V lost 1 base and J lost 5, with 14 bases in between. CDR3 size: 15 residues. The CDR3 spells CASSLVPGDGETQYF. In nucleotides, the CDR3 is TGTGCCAGCAGCTTAGTGCCGGGGGATGGTGAGACCCAGTACTTC.

This chain links TRBV15 with TRBJ1-4; 10 positions match TRBD1. This CDR3 has 16 residues. V dropped 3 bases and J dropped 6; count of bases not matched to a gene: 7. In germline, CDR1 is LNHNV, CDR2 YYDKDF (reference sequence). CDR3 bases: TGTGCCACCAGCAGGGGAGACAGGGGGCAGGATGAAAAACTGTTTTTT. Translating it yields CATSRGDRGQDEKLFF. Full variable domain (remainder filled in from reference TRBV15 and TRBJ1-4): DAMVIQNPRYQVTQFGKPVTLSCSQTLNHNVMYWYQQKSSQAPKLLFHYYDKDFNNEADTPDNFQSRRPNTSFCFLDIRSPGLGDTAMYLCATSRGDRGQDEKLFFGSGTQLSVL.

This clone occurred once. The V gene is TRBV5-4, the J gene TRBJ1-2; D call uncertain. Trimming took off 4 bases at V and 6 bases at J, with 16 bases between the two ends. CDR1 and CDR2 from the germline V gene are SGHNT and YYREEE (reference sequence). CDR3 length: 14 amino acids. The CDR3 DNA reads TGTGCCAGCAGCAGGCGAGGTACGTCCGATGGCTACACCTTC. It codes for CASSRRGTSDGYTF.